This T cell receptor beta chain was identified in a study of blood T cell repertoires in COVID-19 (dated by TCRdb to 2019 to 2021). The study in broad terms: Samples from collaborators originated in the United States, Italy and Spain and spanned both the acute and convalescent phases of COVID-19. Deeply sampled blood TCRbeta repertoires from subjects exposed to, actively infected with, or recovered from COVID-19 were included in the dataset. The prospective study material was composed of cDNA or gDNA derived from T cells, B-cell-depleted T cells, or PBMCs. The sample metadata nearly always contained a de-identified subject ID, COVID-19 status, age in years and sex. The repertoires were released in a freely available public database intended as a resource for research on the immune response to SARS-CoV-2. HLA class I and class II types, where available, came from metadata supplied by the sample provider rather than from assay-based typing. Samples were obtained from the ongoing ImmuneRACE study (first 160 participants) and from 1,254 subjects provided by 6 global collaborators. What the study reported, not specific to this receptor: Clinical and demographic metadata were provided uncurated, with the amount varying by source and participant.

The germline V gene provides CDR1 MNHEY and CDR2 SVGAGI. Measured from the cysteine to the phenylalanine, the CDR3 is 15 residues long. CDR3 DNA only is kept here, 45 bases in frame from base 1. Ends trimmed: V by 5 bases, J by 5 bases; bases unmatched to a gene: 9. The immunoSEQ Assay, a bias-controlled multiplex PCR, was used to amplify TCRbeta CDR3 regions from genomic DNA. For the original study's pipeline: Within the assay, amplification of reference gene primers was used to estimate how many nucleated cells each sample contained. To quantify the absolute abundance of each unique TCRbeta CDR3 rearrangement, sequence reads were collapsed and filtered. Productive Simpson clonality was computed per sample as the square root of Simpson's diversity index over productive rearrangements. TCRdb re-hosts the immuneACCESS table, in-frame sequences only. Its copies lack some clones; in the studies checked, an unresolved V gene accounts for under half of them, and the cause for the rest is not known. Clone size and the V and J calls come from that table; the DNA yielded D and trimming. The sample profile shows fewer than 350,000 clones; about nine tenths of them were found once. 5.2% of the sample rests with the top ten.

Enrolling through a virtual design, the prospective study's participants ranged in age from about 18 to 100 years and lived across roughly 24 United States geographic areas. In the prospective study, cohorts were assigned on the basis of participant-reported clinical history obtained from a screening survey and a study questionnaire. Recovered participants in ImmuneRACE Cohort 3 were defined as having two consecutive negative NP/OP PCR tests, clearance from a healthcare professional, or resolution of symptoms. Each participant in the prospective study had whole blood, serum and a nasopharyngeal or oropharyngeal swab collected by mobile phlebotomists. Prospective study participants could optionally give additional blood draws and questionnaires over an approximately 2-month period. Prospective study blood samples were shipped either frozen or at room temperature before DNA extraction. A word on this clone: Which antigen it targets is not known. The input lacks base qualities; no much larger clone sits a single base away.

The sequenced sample was PBMCs or T cells enriched from blood (not recorded which). This clonotype was obtained from a man aged 60 to 75 who had recovered from COVID-19. Recombination linked TRBV6-5 to TRBJ1-2; 9 junctional bases match TRBD1. This receptor carries the CDR3 CASSPLGQGSYGYTF. The DNA reads as follows: TGTGCCAGCAGTCCTCTGGGACAGGGTAGTTATGGCTACACCTTC.